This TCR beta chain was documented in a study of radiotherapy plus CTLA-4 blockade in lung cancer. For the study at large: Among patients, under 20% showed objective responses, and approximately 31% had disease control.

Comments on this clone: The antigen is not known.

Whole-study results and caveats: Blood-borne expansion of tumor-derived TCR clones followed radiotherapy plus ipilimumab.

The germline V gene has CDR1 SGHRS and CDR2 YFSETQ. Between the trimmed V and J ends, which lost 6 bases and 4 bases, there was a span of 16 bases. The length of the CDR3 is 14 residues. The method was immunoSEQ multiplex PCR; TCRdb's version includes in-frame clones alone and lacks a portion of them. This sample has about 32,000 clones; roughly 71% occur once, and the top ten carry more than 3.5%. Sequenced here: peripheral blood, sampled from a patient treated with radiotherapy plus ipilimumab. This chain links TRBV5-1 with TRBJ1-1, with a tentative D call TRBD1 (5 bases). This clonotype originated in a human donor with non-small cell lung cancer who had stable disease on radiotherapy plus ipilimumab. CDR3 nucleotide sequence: TGCGCCAGCACAACGAGAGGGCAGGGCACTGAAGCTTTCTTT. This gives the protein CASTTRGQGTEAFF.